A selection of T cell receptor beta chains follows, all from one sample in a study of long-term antiretroviral therapy in people with HIV. Measured with immunoSEQ multiplex PCR; TCRdb has only the in-frame clones, and not every one. The repertoire includes some 35,000 clones, approximately 83% of them detected once, and over 7% sits in the top ten. Here the sequenced sample was unsorted PBMCs, taken 0.4 years before starting antiretroviral therapy. The receptors were sampled from a man between 18 and 35 years old with HIV. The CDR3 runs from the conserved cysteine through the conserved F or W. A D gene is named only where the DNA matches it firmly. Size is stated for part of the rows, as once, few or many counts, or as a class when the clone is expanded.

J gene,clone size,V gene,D gene,CDR3 DNA,CDR3 protein
TRBJ2-5,.,TRBV28,TRBD2,TGTGCCAGCAGGGGACTAGCGGACCAAGAGACCCAGTACTTC,CASRGLADQETQYF
TRBJ2-4,.,TRBV27,TRBD1,TGTGCCAGCAGTTTAAACAGGGGGGACATTCAGTACTTC,CASSLNRGDIQYF
TRBJ1-5,.,TRBV28,.,TGTGCCAGCATCATCAGGGATAGCAATCAGCCCCAGCATTTT,CASIIRDSNQPQHF
TRBJ2-7,few,TRBV2,TRBD1,TGTGCCGGCAGACAGGGCTACGAGCAGTACTTC,CAGRQGYEQYF
TRBJ2-7,.,TRBV6-1,.,TGTGCCAGCAGTGGGGACGTAGGATATTACGAGCAGTACTTC,CASSGDVGYYEQYF
TRBJ2-1,medium-sized,TRBV6-1,.,TGTGCCAGCAGCCCTGACCAGTACAATGAGCAGTTCTTC,CASSPDQYNEQFF
TRBJ2-5,.,TRBV5-4,TRBD2,TGTGCCAGCAGCTCGGGACTAGGGCAAGAGACCCAGTACTTC,CASSSGLGQETQYF
TRBJ1-1,.,TRBV10-3,.,TGTGCCATCAGAACCATTTCGGGGAGGACCACTGAAGCTTTCTTT,CAIRTISGRTTEAFF
TRBJ2-7,.,TRBV27,.,TGTGCCAGCAGTTCGAGAATCACCTACGAGCAGTACTTC,CASSSRITYEQYF
TRBJ1-1,.,TRBV18,TRBD1,TGTGCCAGCTCACCACCGGGACAGGGTTTCCGGACTGAAGCTTTCTTT,CASSPPGQGFRTEAFF
TRBJ2-3,.,TRBV7-2,TRBD2,TGTGCCAGCAGCTTTCCACTTAGCGGGCTCACAGATACGCAGTATTTT,CASSFPLSGLTDTQYF
TRBJ2-3,.,TRBV5-1,.,TGCGCCAGCAGCTTGGGTTGGGTTCCAGATACGCAGTATTTT,CASSLGWVPDTQYF
TRBJ2-1,.,TRBV18,.,TGTGCCAGCTCACCTACTGAGAATGAGCAGTTCTTC,CASSPTENEQFF
TRBJ1-3,.,TRBV6-5,.,TGTGCCAGCAGTTACGCGCAGGGAAACACCATATATTTT,CASSYAQGNTIYF
TRBJ1-4,.,TRBV5-1,TRBD1,TGCGCCAGCAGAAAAAACAGGGGAGCAGGCGAAAAACTGTTTTTT,CASRKNRGAGEKLFF
TRBJ2-3,.,TRBV7-9,TRBD2,TGTGCCAGCAGCCCAAGGACGGGACTACCCAACACAGATACGCAGTATTTT,CASSPRTGLPNTDTQYF
TRBJ1-2,.,TRBV30,.,TGTGCCTGGACCCTAGGGGGAGGCTATGGCTACACCTTC,CAWTLGGGYGYTF
TRBJ2-1,large,TRBV2,TRBD2,TGTGCCAGCAGTTACCCGACTAGCGGTTACTACAATGAGCAGTTCTTC,CASSYPTSGYYNEQFF
TRBJ1-5,.,TRBV18,.,TGTGCCAGCTCACCTTCGGGGATCAATCAGCCCCAGCATTTT,CASSPSGINQPQHF
TRBJ1-2,.,TRBV27,.,TGTGCCAGCAGTTGGACCGGGACCGCCTCCTATGGCTACACCTTC,CASSWTGTASYGYTF
TRBJ2-1,.,TRBV7-3,TRBD2,TGTGCCAGCAGCTTAATGAGCGGGGGGATGGATGAGCAGTTCTTC,CASSLMSGGMDEQFF
TRBJ2-3,few,TRBV7-8,TRBD2,TGTGCCAGCAGCCAAAGGACTAGTGTACCAGATACGCAGTATTTT,CASSQRTSVPDTQYF
TRBJ2-3,.,TRBV28,.,TGTGCCAGCAGTTTATTAACAGGGAGTATCACAGATACGCAGTATTTT,CASSLLTGSITDTQYF
TRBJ2-2,.,TRBV4-1,TRBD2,TGCGCCAGCAGCCAAGAGGGACTAGCGGGGTCCGGGGAGCTGTTTTTT,CASSQEGLAGSGELFF
TRBJ1-2,.,TRBV4-3,TRBD1,TGCGCCAGCAGCCAAGAAGGGACAGGGATTTTTGGCTACACCTTC,CASSQEGTGIFGYTF
TRBJ2-1,.,TRBV27,TRBD2,TGTGCCAGCAGGACCTCCGGGACTAGCGCTTCCAATGAGCAGTTCTTC,CASRTSGTSASNEQFF
TRBJ1-3,.,TRBV4-3,.,TGCGCCAGCAGCCAAGATCGCAGGGTTGGAAACACCATATATTTT,CASSQDRRVGNTIYF
TRBJ2-3,.,TRBV5-1,TRBD2,TGCGCCAGCAGCTTTGTTCGCGGAACTAGCGGGGGAATCACAGATACGCAGTATTTT,CASSFVRGTSGGITDTQYF
TRBJ1-4,.,TRBV27,TRBD1,TGTGCCAGCAGTACCGGGACAGGTGAAAAACTGTTTTTT,CASSTGTGEKLFF
TRBJ2-3,once,TRBV6-5,TRBD2,TGTGCCAGCAGCGGACTAGCGGGATACACAGATACGCAGTATTTT,CASSGLAGYTDTQYF
TRBJ2-1,.,TRBV10-3,.,TGTGCCATCAGCGGATCCTCAGTGGGGACGAACTCCTACAATGAGCAGTTCTTC,CAISGSSVGTNSYNEQFF
TRBJ2-3,.,TRBV5-5,TRBD2,TGTGCCAGCAGCTTCGTCCAGCGGGAGGGCCGGGCGCAGTATTTT,CASSFVQREGRAQYF
TRBJ2-7,once,TRBV23-1,.,TGCGCCAGCAGTCGGAAGGGGTCCGACGAGCAGTACTTC,CASSRKGSDEQYF
TRBJ2-2,few,TRBV7-9,.,TGTGCCAGCAGCTTAGGCACCGGGGAGCTGTTTTTT,CASSLGTGELFF
TRBJ2-7,.,TRBV5-1,TRBD1,TGCGCCAGCAGCTTGGAACAGGGGGCTTCCTACGAGCAGTACTTC,CASSLEQGASYEQYF
TRBJ2-2,.,TRBV4-1,.,TGCGCCAGCAGGCTTGGGGGAGGTGGAGTGGCCGGGGAGCTGTTTTTT,CASRLGGGGVAGELFF
TRBJ2-1,.,TRBV28,TRBD2,TGTGCCAGCAGTAAACCGGGACTAGGGTACAATGAGCAGTTCTTC,CASSKPGLGYNEQFF
TRBJ2-1,.,TRBV19,.,TGTGCCAGTAGTATAACAGGCGGGTCGGCCTACAATGAGCAGTTCTTC,CASSITGGSAYNEQFF
TRBJ1-2,few,TRBV19,.,TGTGCCGGCCTGGGACACCTAGGCTACACCTTC,CAGLGHLGYTF
TRBJ2-7,.,TRBV6-5,.,TGTGCCAGCAGCCCCACCCGCGCGGGAAGCGAGCAGTACTTC,CASSPTRAGSEQYF
TRBJ1-1,.,TRBV2,TRBD1,TGTGCCAGCAGGAGGGGCAGGGGGGCCACTGAAGCTTTCTTT,CASRRGRGATEAFF
TRBJ2-4,.,TRBV21-1,.,TGTGCCAGCAGCAAGTCAGGGCACGGAAACATTCAGTACTTC,CASSKSGHGNIQYF